The rows below give T cell receptor beta chains drawn from one sample of a study of spatial heterogeneity in lung cancer. TCRdb reanalysed the 5' RACE reads using MiXCR and keeps one entry per CDR3 protein. The repertoire includes about 7,200 distinct CDR3 sequences, 5.4% of them detected once, and around 8% sits in the top ten. Sequenced material: normal lung tissue next to the tumor, taken at surgery. The receptors derive from a female donor with early-stage non-small cell lung cancer. The CDR3 runs from the conserved cysteine through the conserved F or W. The order of the fields is V gene, D gene, J gene, clone size, CDR3 protein, CDR3 DNA. A D gene is named only where the DNA matches it firmly. Only some rows state a clone size, as once, few, many or a class for expanded clones.

V: TRBV10-3
D: -
J: TRBJ2-3
size: many
CDR3: CAISEGGGLTDTQYF
DNA: TGTGCCATCAGTGAGGGCGGCGGCCTCACAGATACGCAGTATTTT

V: TRBV11-2
D: TRBD2
J: TRBJ2-3
size: medium-sized
CDR3: CASSLHSGAGAVDTQYF
DNA: TGTGCCAGCAGCTTGCATTCCGGAGCGGGAGCGGTAGATACGCAGTATTTT

V: TRBV5-1
D: -
J: TRBJ1-1
size: many
CDR3: CASSGPGPNTEAFF
DNA: TGCGCCAGCAGCGGACCGGGTCCCAACACTGAAGCTTTCTTT

V: TRBV6-2/TRBV6-3
D: TRBD2
J: TRBJ2-7
size: many
CDR3: CASRPGPGTSASYEQYF
DNA: TGTGCCAGCAGACCCGGGCCGGGGACTAGCGCTTCCTACGAGCAGTACTTC

V: TRBV5-1
D: TRBD2
J: TRBJ2-3
size: many
CDR3: CASRELAQPEDTQYF
DNA: TGCGCCAGCAGGGAACTAGCGCAACCCGAAGATACGCAGTATTTT

V: TRBV7-9
D: -
J: TRBJ1-2
size: medium-sized
CDR3: CASSLGGEDGYTF
DNA: TGTGCCAGCAGCTTGGGTGGGGAAGATGGCTACACCTTC

V: TRBV5-1
D: -
J: TRBJ1-5
size: many
CDR3: CASSLGATGQPQHF
DNA: TGCGCCAGCAGCTTGGGGGCGACGGGTCAGCCCCAGCATTTT

V: TRBV6-4
D: -
J: TRBJ2-2
size: medium-sized
CDR3: CASSAQAPGELFF
DNA: TGTGCCAGCAGTGCACAAGCGCCCGGGGAGCTGTTTTTT

V: TRBV2
D: TRBD1
J: TRBJ1-1
size: many
CDR3: CASRDRGGTEAFF
DNA: TGTGCCAGCCGGGACAGGGGGGGCACTGAAGCTTTCTTT

V: TRBV6-5
D: TRBD1
J: TRBJ2-6
size: many
CDR3: CASSYSIGTGFPGANVLTF
DNA: TGTGCCAGCAGTTACTCGATAGGGACAGGGTTTCCTGGGGCCAACGTCCTGACTTTC

V: TRBV7-2
D: -
J: TRBJ1-5
size: few
CDR3: CASSSNGAYSNQPQHF
DNA: TGTGCCAGCAGCTCCAACGGGGCTTATAGCAATCAGCCCCAGCATTTT

V: TRBV29-1
D: -
J: TRBJ2-3
size: medium-sized
CDR3: CSVEGRERTRTDTQYF
DNA: TGCAGCGTTGAAGGAAGGGAGCGGACACGCACAGATACGCAGTATTTT

V: TRBV30
D: -
J: TRBJ1-1
size: many
CDR3: CAWRSYSEAFF
DNA: TGTGCCTGGAGGTCCTATTCCGAAGCTTTCTTT

V: TRBV7-2
D: TRBD2
J: TRBJ2-3
size: many
CDR3: CASSMGSGRTADTQYF
DNA: TGTGCCAGCAGCATGGGAAGCGGGAGGACCGCAGATACGCAGTATTTT

V: TRBV7-9
D: -
J: TRBJ2-2
size: many
CDR3: CASSLSGVTGELFF
DNA: TGTGCCAGCAGCTTATCGGGTGTCACGGGGGAGCTGTTTTTT

V: TRBV20-1
D: TRBD2
J: TRBJ2-1
size: many
CDR3: CSASSGRDHNEQFF
DNA: TGCAGTGCTTCTAGCGGGAGAGACCACAATGAGCAGTTCTTC

V: TRBV20-1
D: -
J: TRBJ2-3
size: many
CDR3: CSAVPSTADTQYF
DNA: TGCAGTGCTGTACCGAGTACTGCAGATACGCAGTATTTT

V: TRBV12-3/TRBV12-4
D: -
J: TRBJ1-3
size: medium-sized
CDR3: CASSSSTVGNTIYF
DNA: TGTGCCAGCAGTAGTAGCACTGTTGGAAACACCATATATTTT

V: TRBV29-1
D: -
J: TRBJ1-1
size: many
CDR3: CSASTGWSTEAFF
DNA: TGCAGCGCCTCGACAGGCTGGTCCACTGAAGCTTTCTTT

V: TRBV7-2
D: TRBD1
J: TRBJ2-2
size: medium-sized
CDR3: CASSLDRVTGELFF
DNA: TGTGCCAGCAGCCTGGACAGGGTTACCGGGGAGCTGTTTTTT

V: TRBV3-1
D: TRBD2
J: TRBJ2-7
size: medium-sized
CDR3: CASSQGSGTYEQYF
DNA: TGTGCCAGCAGCCAGGGCAGCGGGACCTACGAGCAGTACTTC

V: TRBV7-9
D: -
J: TRBJ2-6
size: -
CDR3: CASSFGYSGANVLTF
DNA: TGTGCCAGCAGCTTCGGATACTCTGGGGCCAACGTCCTGACTTTC

V: TRBV9
D: -
J: TRBJ2-5
size: -
CDR3: CASSVVGGSETQYF
DNA: TGTGCCAGCAGCGTAGTTGGGGGATCAGAGACCCAGTACTTC

V: TRBV7-2
D: -
J: TRBJ2-7
size: many
CDR3: CASSKGGLVTYEQYF
DNA: TGTGCCAGCAGCAAGGGAGGACTGGTAACCTACGAGCAGTACTTC

V: TRBV7-9
D: -
J: TRBJ2-4
size: many
CDR3: CASSLRSGVGIGIQYF
DNA: TGTGCCAGCAGCTTAAGGTCGGGAGTCGGGATCGGCATTCAGTACTTC

V: TRBV10-1
D: -
J: TRBJ2-7
size: few
CDR3: CASSRDASSYEQYF
DNA: TGCGCCAGCAGCCGGGACGCGAGCTCCTACGAGCAGTACTTC

V: TRBV6-2/TRBV6-3
D: -
J: TRBJ2-5
size: many
CDR3: CASKSLETQYF
DNA: TGTGCCAGTAAATCATTGGAGACCCAGTACTTC

V: TRBV9
D: -
J: TRBJ1-3
size: many
CDR3: CASSVTGTSGNTIYF
DNA: TGTGCCAGCAGCGTAACGGGGACATCTGGAAACACCATATATTTT

V: TRBV20-1
D: TRBD2
J: TRBJ2-2
size: medium-sized
CDR3: CSAVAGGSGGELFF
DNA: TGCAGTGCAGTAGCGGGAGGATCGGGCGGGGAGCTGTTTTTT

V: TRBV7-9
D: TRBD2
J: TRBJ2-5
size: medium-sized
CDR3: CASSLGDYVNQETQYF
DNA: TGTGCCAGCAGCTTAGGGGACTACGTCAACCAAGAGACCCAGTACTTC

V: TRBV20-1
D: TRBD2
J: TRBJ2-7
size: medium-sized
CDR3: CSARDSSGGRSYEQYF
DNA: TGCAGTGCTAGAGACTCTAGCGGAGGAAGGTCCTACGAGCAGTACTTC

V: TRBV20-1
D: TRBD2
J: TRBJ2-3
size: medium-sized
CDR3: CSASIGREVWGTDTQYF
DNA: TGCAGTGCTAGCATTGGGCGGGAGGTATGGGGCACAGATACGCAGTATTTT

V: TRBV7-2
D: -
J: TRBJ2-5
size: many
CDR3: CASRAGPPGETQYF
DNA: TGTGCCAGCAGGGCGGGACCACCGGGGGAGACCCAGTACTTC

V: TRBV20-1
D: TRBD2
J: TRBJ2-7
size: -
CDR3: CSAGDGASGSKQYF
DNA: TGCAGTGCTGGAGATGGGGCTAGCGGGAGTAAGCAGTACTTC

V: TRBV29-1
D: TRBD1
J: TRBJ2-7
size: many
CDR3: CSVAGTGQIGYEQYF
DNA: TGCAGCGTAGCTGGGACAGGCCAGATTGGATACGAGCAGTACTTC

V: TRBV10-2
D: -
J: TRBJ1-1
size: -
CDR3: CASRPGVNTEAFF
DNA: TGCGCCAGCAGACCCGGGGTGAACACTGAAGCTTTCTTT

V: TRBV19
D: -
J: TRBJ2-7
size: -
CDR3: CASSIVYSYEQYF
DNA: TGTGCCAGTAGTATCGTCTACTCCTACGAGCAGTACTTC

V: TRBV28
D: -
J: TRBJ2-1
size: many
CDR3: CASSLSGYNEQFF
DNA: TGTGCCAGCAGTTTGTCCGGTTACAATGAGCAGTTCTTC

V: TRBV6-6
D: TRBD2
J: TRBJ2-7
size: medium-sized
CDR3: CASSYLSSGSGEQYF
DNA: TGTGCCAGCAGTTATCTGTCTAGCGGGAGTGGCGAGCAGTACTTC

V: TRBV5-1
D: TRBD2
J: TRBJ2-1
size: many
CDR3: CASRPAWTSGSRTYNEQFF
DNA: TGCGCCAGCAGACCGGCGTGGACTAGCGGGAGTAGGACCTACAATGAGCAGTTCTTC

V: TRBV5-5
D: -
J: TRBJ2-5
size: few
CDR3: CASSRTRQETQYF
DNA: TGTGCCAGCAGCAGAACTAGACAAGAGACCCAGTACTTC

V: TRBV6-2/TRBV6-3
D: TRBD2
J: TRBJ2-2
size: medium-sized
CDR3: CASRRRAGFNTGELFF
DNA: TGTGCCAGCAGACGGCGAGCGGGATTTAACACCGGGGAGCTGTTTTTT

V: TRBV28
D: TRBD2
J: TRBJ2-3
size: many
CDR3: CASSLWDLAGGPGTQYF
DNA: TGTGCCAGCAGTTTATGGGATCTCGCGGGAGGGCCCGGTACGCAGTATTTT

V: TRBV2
D: -
J: TRBJ1-4
size: many
CDR3: CASRGFVLGNEKLFF
DNA: TGTGCCAGCAGAGGATTCGTCCTGGGCAATGAAAAACTGTTTTTT

V: TRBV20-1
D: -
J: TRBJ2-5
size: many
CDR3: CSARYPGRETQYF
DNA: TGCAGTGCTAGATACCCAGGTCGCGAGACCCAGTACTTC

V: TRBV7-2
D: -
J: TRBJ2-5
size: medium-sized
CDR3: CASTWPEQETQYF
DNA: TGTGCCAGCACCTGGCCGGAGCAGGAGACCCAGTACTTC

V: TRBV29-1
D: TRBD1
J: TRBJ2-2
size: medium-sized
CDR3: CSVAGTANTGELFF
DNA: TGCAGCGTTGCCGGGACAGCAAACACCGGGGAGCTGTTTTTT

V: TRBV12-3/TRBV12-4
D: -
J: TRBJ2-7
size: once
CDR3: CASSRGAPPLGEQYF
DNA: TGTGCCAGCAGTCGCGGGGCACCCCCCCTAGGCGAGCAGTACTTC

V: TRBV4-1
D: -
J: TRBJ2-3
size: medium-sized
CDR3: CASSQNSVGDTQYF
DNA: TGCGCCAGCAGCCAAAATTCGGTGGGAGATACGCAGTATTTT

V: TRBV5-6
D: TRBD2
J: TRBJ2-3
size: medium-sized
CDR3: CASSFFRTSGRGVPDTQYF
DNA: TGTGCCAGCAGCTTTTTTCGGACTAGCGGGAGAGGGGTCCCAGATACGCAGTATTTT

V: TRBV20-1
D: -
J: TRBJ2-1
size: many
CDR3: CSASVRASRIRRQGDNEQFF
DNA: TGCAGTGCTAGTGTTAGGGCTAGCAGAATAAGACGACAAGGGGACAATGAGCAGTTCTTC

V: TRBV7-2
D: -
J: TRBJ2-7
size: -
CDR3: CASSLAAGHDEQYF
DNA: TGTGCCAGCAGCTTAGCGGCAGGGCACGACGAGCAGTACTTC